These 23 T cell receptor beta chains were all obtained from the same sample, sequenced in a study of blood T cell repertoires in COVID-19 (dated by TCRdb to about 2020). The receptor library was made with the immunoSEQ multiplex PCR assay. In TCRdb, the immuneACCESS table is reduced to in-frame sequences with V and J assigned. These tables do not hold every clone; where another copy was compared, an unresolved V gene accounts for under half, and the others remain unexplained. The sample table records about 250,000 clones; 83% of these occur just once. The ten largest clones represent approximately 9% of the sample. Sequenced material: peripheral blood. Receptors were obtained from a man aged 35 to 55 with active or convalescent COVID-19.

This chain joins TRBV5-6 and TRBJ1-2; maybe TRBD1 (6 bases). Germline V lookup: CDR1 SGHDT, CDR2 YYEEEE. V lost 0 bases to trimming and J lost 8 bases, with 11 bases between them. The CDR3 is 13 residues long. The CDR3 bases are TGTGCCAGCAGCTTGGGAGGGGGATTCGGCTACACCTTC. Protein: CASSLGGGFGYTF.

The chain carries TRBV19 and TRBJ2-3, with TRBD1 matching 10 bases. V gave up 8 bases and J gave up 5 bases; unmatched junction bases: 7. The germline V gene has CDR1 LNHDA and CDR2 SQIVND (reference sequence). The CDR3 sequence is 14 residues long. Written as DNA, the CDR3 is TGTGCCAGTTCGACGACAGGGGGCCAAGATACGCAGTATTTT. Translation gives CASSTTGGQDTQYF.

CDR3 loop: CASSQEAGGTDTQYF. Here the CDR3 DNA reads TGTGCCAGCAGCCAAGAGGCGGGGGGAACAGATACGCAGTATTTT. The V call is TRBV4-2, the J call TRBJ2-3; the match to TRBD2 covers 8 bases. The ends lost 0 bases at V and 3 bases at J; junction bases unmatched: 2. The germline CDR1 and CDR2 sequences are LGHNA and YNFKEQ. The CDR3 totals 15 residues.

A single count supports this clone. The chain has TRBV6-2 or TRBV6-3 and TRBJ2-1; D perhaps matches TRBD2 (5 bases). The germline V gene has CDR1 MNHEY and CDR2 SVGEGT. Trimming cost V 7 bases and J 2 bases, with 12 bases left between them. This CDR3 region has 14 residues. The CDR3 DNA follows: TGTGCCAGCACCCCCACGGGAACCTACAATGAGCAGTTCTTC. It is translated as CASTPTGTYNEQFF.

The rearrangement links TRBV5-4 to TRBJ2-5, with TRBD2 matching over 9 bases. CDR1 and CDR2 (germline): SGHNT, YYREEE (reference sequence). Trimming took 1 base from V and 5 from J; bases not matched to a gene: 6. The CDR3 has 15 residues. Here the CDR3 DNA reads TGTGCCAGCAGCTTGAAACAGGCGGGGGGGGAGACCCAGTACTTC. It specifies CASSLKQAGGETQYF.

V usage is TRBV5-1 and J usage is TRBJ2-1; 11 nucleotides match TRBD2. CDR1 and CDR2 from the germline V gene are SGHRS and YFSETQ. This CDR3 contains 15 residues. V dropped 8 bases and J dropped 4; count of bases not matched to a gene: 8. In DNA form, the CDR3 reads TGCGCCAGTTTGCCCGGGACTAGCGGTTACAATGAGCAGTTCTTC. Translating it yields CASLPGTSGYNEQFF.

The CDR3 is CASTKTGSISNGYTF. Here the CDR3 DNA reads TGTGCCAGTACTAAAACAGGGTCAATTAGTAATGGCTACACCTTC. The chain recombines TRBV19 with TRBJ1-2; D perhaps matches TRBD1 (6 bases). The CDR3 loop spans 15 amino acids. V lost 7 bases to trimming and J lost 6 bases, with 21 bases between them. CDR1 LNHDA and CDR2 SQIVND come from the germline V gene (reference sequence).

The chain combines TRBV2 with TRBJ2-1; D may be TRBD1 (6 bases). The V gene's germline CDR1 is SNHLY and CDR2 FYNNEI. This CDR3 comprises 16 residues. V was pared by 6 bases and J by 5 bases, with 20 bases between. The CDR3 DNA is TGTGCCAGCAGACTAAAGGGGGTAGGGGGAAACAATGAGCAGTTCTTC. Translation: CASRLKGVGGNNEQFF.

The chain carries TRBV18 and TRBJ1-2; D call uncertain. The V gene lost 1 base and the J gene lost 6 bases, with 9 bases spanning the gap. The CDR3 contains 13 residues. Germline CDR1 and CDR2: KGHSH and LQKENI. CDR3 sequence reads: CASSPRSGDGYTF. The DNA for the CDR3 is TGTGCCAGCTCACCACGGTCGGGAGATGGCTACACCTTC.

This clone appeared a few times. The gene calls are TRBV11-3 and TRBJ2-7; TRBD1 matches 9 bases. The CDR3 has 15 amino acids. The V gene end was trimmed by 1 base and the J gene end by 5 bases; junction bases not matched to a gene: 6. CDR1 and CDR2 from the germline V gene are SGHNT and YENEEA. The CDR3 nucleotides read TGTGCCAGCAGCTTAGGTCGGGACAGGGACGACGAGCAGTACTTC. Its protein is CASSLGRDRDDEQYF.

This chain connects TRBV10-3 to TRBJ2-3; D gene unclear. This CDR3 contains 14 residues. Trimming left V 2 bases short and J 2 bases short, with 8 bases between. Germline CDR1 is ENHRY and CDR2 is SYGVKD. The CDR3 DNA reads as TGTGCCATCAGTGAGGAGTATTCCACAGATACGCAGTATTTT. It yields the protein CAISEEYSTDTQYF.

This chain links TRBV7-8 with TRBJ2-7; TRBD2 agrees at 8 bases. The trim removed 3 bases at V and 2 bases at J, leaving 3 bases unmatched. Germline V gives CDR1 SGHVS, CDR2 FQNEAQ. The CDR3 consists of 14 residues. CDR3 coding DNA: TGTGCCAGCAGCTTTACGGGAGGGACCTACGAGCAGTACTTC. It specifies CASSFTGGTYEQYF.

This clone occurred a few times. This chain uses TRBV3-1 (or the pseudogene TRBV3-2) with TRBJ2-7; 8 bases align to TRBD2. Trimming cost V 3 bases and J 6 bases; bases outside gene matches: 1. CDR1 is LGHDT, CDR2 YNNKEL, per germline (reference sequence). This CDR3 contains 12 residues. CDR3 in DNA: TGTGCCAGCAGCCATCGGGGGGGCGAGCAGTACTTC. Translating it yields CASSHRGGEQYF.

The chain recombines TRBV5-1 with TRBJ1-3; D possibly corresponds to TRBD1 (6 bases). From germline, CDR1 is SGHRS and CDR2 YFSETQ. Deletions cut 3 bases from V and 1 base from J, with 8 bases between. CDR3 size: 14 residues. CDR3 in DNA: TGCGCCAGCAGCTCACAGGGTTCTGGAAACACCATATATTTT. Translated: CASSSQGSGNTIYF. Based on the CDR3 plus reference TRBV5-1 and TRBJ1-3, the full variable domain is KAGVTQTPRYLIKTRGQQVTLSCSPISGHRSVSWYQQTPGQGLQFLFEYFSETQRNKGNFPGRFSGRQFSNSRSEMNVSTLELGDSALYLCASSSQGSGNTIYFGEGSWLTVV.

The V gene is TRBV30, the J gene TRBJ2-1; TRBD2 agrees at 14 bases. Germline V gives CDR1 GTSNPN, CDR2 SVGIG (reference sequence). The CDR3 runs to 15 residues. With V trimmed by 2 bases and J by 7 bases, 4 bases remained unmatched. The CDR3 region is CAWSKGTSGSNEQFF. The CDR3, as DNA: TGTGCCTGGAGTAAAGGGACTAGCGGGAGTAATGAGCAGTTCTTC.

V and J are TRBV23-1 and TRBJ2-2, with a tentative D call TRBD2 (6 bases). TRBV23-1 carries the ORF label, with uncertain function. V lost 0 bases to trimming and J lost 9 bases, with 17 bases between them. The CDR3 is 16 amino acids. The CDR3 nucleotides are TGCGCCAGCAGTCAATCGTTAGAGGGGAGGTGGCGGGAGCTGTTTTTT. Translation gives CASSQSLEGRWRELFF.

This clone has only one observation. V gene TRBV3-1 (or the pseudogene TRBV3-2) combines with J gene TRBJ1-5; tentatively, D is TRBD1 (5 bases). The CDR3 is made up of 19 amino acids. Germline V CDR1 and CDR2: LGHDT, YNNKEL (reference sequence). V was shortened by 1 base and J by 6 bases, with 25 bases between the two germline ends. CDR3 sequence reads: CASSQGNGGSPRIGQPQHF. The CDR3 DNA reads TGTGCCAGCAGCCAAGGTAACGGGGGAAGCCCCCGGATCGGTCAGCCCCAGCATTTT.

The sample holds a few counts of this clone. The chain carries TRBV6-5 and TRBJ1-2, with D possibly being TRBD1 (5 bases). Germline V lookup: CDR1 MNHEY, CDR2 SVGAGI. The germline V and J ends were trimmed by 6 bases and 3 bases, with 11 bases remaining between them. The CDR3 consists of 13 residues. This chain's CDR3 is CASRRTFDYGYTF. The CDR3 region has the DNA TGTGCCAGCAGAAGGACATTTGACTATGGCTACACCTTC.

The chain joins TRBV18 to TRBJ2-7; D is possibly TRBD1 (6 bases). The CDR3 loop spans 13 amino acids. V lost 4 bases, J lost 6 bases, and 13 bases lay in between. CDR1 is KGHSH and CDR2 is LQKENI in the germline V gene. CDR3 coding DNA: TGTGCCAGCTCACAAGGGACAACCGGCGAGCAGTACTTC. Encoded protein: CASSQGTTGEQYF.

The chain links TRBV15 to TRBJ1-1; 9 nucleotides agree with TRBD1. Trimming at V came to 3 bases and at J to 3 bases, leaving 5 bases not matched to a gene. Germline V lookup: CDR1 LNHNV, CDR2 YYDKDF (reference sequence). The CDR3 is made up of 15 amino acids. DNA for the CDR3: TGTGCCACCAGCAGGGGGACAGGGATGGACACTGAAGCTTTCTTT. Translated: CATSRGTGMDTEAFF.

This sequence joins TRBV30 and TRBJ1-2; 11 bases match TRBD1. Trimming removed 4 bases from V and 8 bases from J; junction bases left unmatched: 6. Germline V gene sequence: CDR1 GTSNPN, CDR2 SVGIG (reference sequence). CDR3 size: 13 residues. CDR3 loop: CAWTKGQGVGYTF. The CDR3 DNA reads TGTGCCTGGACCAAGGGACAGGGGGTCGGCTACACCTTC.

This clone was seen just once. The J gene is TRBJ2-1, the V gene TRBV10-3, with D possibly matching TRBD2 (6 bases). Trimming pared 8 bases from V and 3 bases from J, leaving 11 bases between. Per the germline V gene, CDR1 is ENHRY and CDR2 is SYGVKD. The CDR3 loop spans 13 amino acids. The CDR3 nucleotides are TGTGCCATCGGACTACCCGACTACAATGAGCAGTTCTTC. Protein sequence: CAIGLPDYNEQFF.

This chain links TRBV7-3 with TRBJ2-6; 8 bases are a match to TRBD1. Germline CDR1 SGHTA, CDR2 FQGTGA. This CDR3 spans 18 amino acids. Losses at the gene ends were 5 bases for V and 0 bases for J; bases not matched to a gene: 9. Here the CDR3 reads CASSPGGQVFSGANVLTF. The CDR3, as DNA: TGTGCCAGCAGCCCAGGGGGACAGGTCTTCTCTGGGGCCAACGTCCTGACTTTC. Filled out from reference TRBV7-3 and TRBJ2-6, the complete variable domain reads GAGVSQTPSNKVTEKGKYVELRCDPISGHTALYWYRQSLGQGPEFLIYFQGTGAADDSGLPNDRFFAVRPEGSVSTLKIQRTERGDSAVYLCASSPGGQVFSGANVLTFGAGSRLTVL.